The next 8 T cell receptor beta chains were all read from a single sample in a study of radiotherapy plus CTLA-4 blockade in lung cancer. Some clones are missing from TCRdb's copy, which holds only in-frame ones; the method was immunoSEQ multiplex PCR. The repertoire holds 100,000 or so clones, over 75% seen once, with more than 14% in the top ten. Here the sequenced sample was peripheral blood, taken from a patient treated with radiotherapy plus ipilimumab. The receptors here all came from a human donor with non-small cell lung cancer that progressed on radiotherapy plus ipilimumab.

CDR3: CASTREQNTGELFF. The CDR3 DNA follows: TGCGCCAGCACCAGGGAGCAAAACACCGGGGAGCTGTTTTTT. The chain joins TRBV5-1 to TRBJ2-2, with D perhaps being TRBD1 or TRBD2 (5 bases each). V was trimmed by 6 bases and J by 2 bases, leaving 11 bases between them. The CDR3 is 14 amino acids. CDR1 and CDR2 (germline): SGHRS, YFSETQ. The full variable domain, in which reference TRBV5-1 and TRBJ2-2 provide the parts outside the CDR3, is KAGVTQTPRYLIKTRGQQVTLSCSPISGHRSVSWYQQTPGQGLQFLFEYFSETQRNKGNFPGRFSGRQFSNSRSEMNVSTLELGDSALYLCASTREQNTGELFFGEGSRLTVL.

About this clone: Other DNA sequences of this sample code for an identical CDR3. The chain carries TRBV4-3 and TRBJ1-5; TRBD1 might be the D (5 bases). V was cut by 2 bases and J by 1 base, with 9 bases left in between. The CDR3 totals 15 residues. Germline CDR1 is LGHNA and CDR2 is YSLEER. The CDR3 DNA reads as TGCGCCAGCAGCCAAAACCCAGGGAGCAATCAGCCCCAGCATTTT. Amino acids: CASSQNPGSNQPQHF.

This chain connects TRBV10-3 to TRBJ1-5; 9 nucleotides line up with TRBD1. CDR3 length equals 17 residues. CDR1 is ENHRY, CDR2 SYGVKD, per germline. The V and J ends lost 2 bases and 0 bases, in that order; junction bases with no gene match: 5. The CDR3 spells CAISEADRGFSNQPQHF. The CDR3 bases are TGTGCCATCAGTGAGGCCGACAGGGGGTTTAGCAATCAGCCCCAGCATTTT.

Of note for this clone: Mismatch with germline at one junction end may stem from a read error. The chain has TRBV7-6 and TRBJ2-5, with 7 bases lining up with TRBD1. The CDR3 extends over 13 amino acids. Germline V CDR1 and CDR2: SGHVS, FNYEAQ. CDR3 region: CASSRDSREAQYF. For the CDR3, the DNA is TGTGCCAGCAGCCGGGACAGTCGAGAGGCCCAGTACTTC.

The J gene is TRBJ2-3, the V gene TRBV11-3; D is ambiguous. The CDR3 is made up of 19 amino acids. Germline loops: CDR1 SGHNT, CDR2 YENEEA. V was cut by 0 bases and J by 1 base, with 20 bases left in between. CDR3 loop: CASSLELRVFAARTDTQYF. DNA of the CDR3: TGTGCCAGCAGCTTAGAGCTCCGGGTTTTTGCGGCCCGCACAGATACGCAGTATTTT. The full variable domain, completed using reference TRBV11-3 and TRBJ2-3, is EAGVVQSPRYKIIEKKQPVAFWCNPISGHNTLYWYLQNLGQGPELLIRYENEEAVDDSQLPKDRFSAERLKGVDSTLKIQPAELGDSAVYLCASSLELRVFAARTDTQYFGPGTRLTVL.

The chain employs TRBV28 and TRBJ1-6, with D perhaps matching TRBD1 (6 bases). The CDR3 loop spans 14 amino acids. The germline V gene encodes CDR1 MDHEN and CDR2 SYDVKM. Trimming cost V 7 bases and J 15 bases, with 22 bases left between them. In nucleotides, the CDR3 is TGTGCCAGCAAGAATCCCGACAGGCTAGGCGGCCTCCACTTT. Translated: CASKNPDRLGGLHF.

The chain recombines TRBV7-9 with TRBJ2-3; TRBD1 aligns across 8 bases. The CDR3 has 19 amino acids. CDR1 and CDR2 (germline): SEHNR, FQNEAQ (reference sequence). Germline trimming cut 4 bases from V and 2 bases from J; bases unmatched to any gene: 17. CDR3 loop: CASSSLLPGGVSYTDTQYF. In DNA, the CDR3 is TGTGCCAGCAGCTCCCTTCTTCCAGGGGGCGTTTCCTACACAGATACGCAGTATTTT.

The rearrangement links TRBV27 to TRBJ1-1; D is unresolved. CDR1 and CDR2 from the germline V gene are MNHEY and SMNVEV (reference sequence). V was trimmed by 3 bases and J by 7 bases, leaving 6 bases between them. The CDR3 is 11 residues long. This CDR3 is CASSFEGEAFF. CDR3 nucleotide sequence: TGTGCCAGCAGTTTCGAGGGTGAAGCTTTCTTT.